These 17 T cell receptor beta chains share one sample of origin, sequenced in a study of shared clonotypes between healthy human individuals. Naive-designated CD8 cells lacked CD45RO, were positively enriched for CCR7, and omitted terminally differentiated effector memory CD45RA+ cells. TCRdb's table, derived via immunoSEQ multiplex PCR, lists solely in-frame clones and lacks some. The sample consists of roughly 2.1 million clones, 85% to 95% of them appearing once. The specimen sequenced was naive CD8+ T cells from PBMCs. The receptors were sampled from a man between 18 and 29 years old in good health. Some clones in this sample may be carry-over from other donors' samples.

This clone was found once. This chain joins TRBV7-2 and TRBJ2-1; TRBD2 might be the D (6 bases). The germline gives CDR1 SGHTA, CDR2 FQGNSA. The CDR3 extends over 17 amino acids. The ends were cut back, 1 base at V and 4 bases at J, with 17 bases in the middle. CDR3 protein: CASSLGGVGRTYNEQFF. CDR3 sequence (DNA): TGTGCCAGCAGCTTAGGGGGTGTAGGGAGGACTTACAATGAGCAGTTCTTC.

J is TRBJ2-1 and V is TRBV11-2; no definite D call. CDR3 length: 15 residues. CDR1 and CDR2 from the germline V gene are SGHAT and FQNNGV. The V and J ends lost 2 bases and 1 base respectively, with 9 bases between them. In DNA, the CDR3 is TGTGCCAGCAGCTTAAAGTGGGCGTCCTACAATGAGCAGTTCTTC. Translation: CASSLKWASYNEQFF.

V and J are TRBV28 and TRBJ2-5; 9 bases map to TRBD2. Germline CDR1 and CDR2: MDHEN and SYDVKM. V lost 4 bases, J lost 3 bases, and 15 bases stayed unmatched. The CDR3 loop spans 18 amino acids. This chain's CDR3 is CASSYLAGPLSFKETQYF. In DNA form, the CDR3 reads TGTGCCAGCAGTTACCTAGCGGGACCCCTATCGTTTAAAGAGACCCAGTACTTC.

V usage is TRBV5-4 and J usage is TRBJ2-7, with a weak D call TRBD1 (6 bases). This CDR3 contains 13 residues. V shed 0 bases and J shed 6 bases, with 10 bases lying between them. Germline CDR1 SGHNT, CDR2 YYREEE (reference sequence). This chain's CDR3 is CASSLVEGVEQYF. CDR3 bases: TGTGCCAGCAGCTTGGTTGAGGGGGTCGAGCAGTACTTC.

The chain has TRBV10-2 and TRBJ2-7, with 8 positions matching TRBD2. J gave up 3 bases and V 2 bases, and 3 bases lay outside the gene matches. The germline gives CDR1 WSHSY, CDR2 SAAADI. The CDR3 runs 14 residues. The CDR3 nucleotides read TGCGCCAGCAGTGAGGGCGGGAGGTTCTACGAGCAGTACTTC. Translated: CASSEGGRFYEQYF.

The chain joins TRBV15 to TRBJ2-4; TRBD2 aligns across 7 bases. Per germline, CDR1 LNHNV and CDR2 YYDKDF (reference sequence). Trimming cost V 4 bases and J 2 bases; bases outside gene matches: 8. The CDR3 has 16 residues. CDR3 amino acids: CATSTGRERSKNIQYF. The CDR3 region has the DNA TGTGCCACCAGCACTGGGCGGGAGAGGTCCAAAAACATTCAGTACTTC.

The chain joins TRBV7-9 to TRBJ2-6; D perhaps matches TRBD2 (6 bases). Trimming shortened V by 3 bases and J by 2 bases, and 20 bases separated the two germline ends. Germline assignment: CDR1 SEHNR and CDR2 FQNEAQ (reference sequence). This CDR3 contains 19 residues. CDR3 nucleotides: TGTGCCAGCAGCTTCCCTACCGGGACTGGGGTGACTGGGGCCAACGTCCTGACTTTC. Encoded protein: CASSFPTGTGVTGANVLTF.

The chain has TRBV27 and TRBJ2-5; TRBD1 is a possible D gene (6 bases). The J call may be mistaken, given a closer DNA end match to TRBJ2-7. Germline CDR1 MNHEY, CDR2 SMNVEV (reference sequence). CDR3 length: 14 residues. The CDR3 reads CASTPDPQGYEQYF. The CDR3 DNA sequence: TGTGCCAGCACCCCAGACCCACAGGGCTACGAGCAGTACTTC.

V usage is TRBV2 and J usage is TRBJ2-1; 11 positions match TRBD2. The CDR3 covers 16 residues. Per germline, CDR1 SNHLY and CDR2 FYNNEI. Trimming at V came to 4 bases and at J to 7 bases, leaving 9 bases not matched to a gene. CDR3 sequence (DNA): TGTGCCAGCAGTGGGAAACTAGCGGGAGCGAGAAATGAGCAGTTCTTC. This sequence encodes CASSGKLAGARNEQFF. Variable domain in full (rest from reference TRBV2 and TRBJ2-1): EPEVTQTPSHQVTQMGQEVILRCVPISNHLYFYWYRQILGQKVEFLVSFYNNEISEKSEIFDDQFSVERPDGSNFTLKIRSTKLEDSAMYFCASSGKLAGARNEQFFGPGTRLTVL.

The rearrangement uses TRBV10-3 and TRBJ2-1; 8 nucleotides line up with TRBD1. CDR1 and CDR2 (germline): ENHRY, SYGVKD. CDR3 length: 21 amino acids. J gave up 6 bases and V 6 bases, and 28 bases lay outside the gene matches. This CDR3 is CAISLNPVSRDRLSKSNEQFF. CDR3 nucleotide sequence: TGTGCCATCAGCCTCAACCCGGTGTCCCGGGACAGGTTATCGAAGAGCAATGAGCAGTTCTTC.

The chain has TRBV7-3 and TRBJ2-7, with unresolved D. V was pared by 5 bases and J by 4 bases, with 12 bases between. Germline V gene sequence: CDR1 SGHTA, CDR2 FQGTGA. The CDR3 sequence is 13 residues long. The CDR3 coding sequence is TGTGCCAGCAGCCCAAGAGTAGGGTACGAGCAGTACTTC. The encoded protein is CASSPRVGYEQYF.

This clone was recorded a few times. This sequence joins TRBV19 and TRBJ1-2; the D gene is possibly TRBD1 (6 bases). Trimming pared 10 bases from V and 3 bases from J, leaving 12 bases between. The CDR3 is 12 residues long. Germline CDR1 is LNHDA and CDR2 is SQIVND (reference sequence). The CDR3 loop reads CATLRGDYGYTF. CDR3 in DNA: TGTGCCACCCTCAGGGGAGACTATGGCTACACCTTC. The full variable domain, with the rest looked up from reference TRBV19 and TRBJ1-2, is DGGITQSPKYLFRKEGQNVTLSCEQNLNHDAMYWYRQDPGQGLRLIYYSQIVNDFQKGDIAEGYSVSREKKESFPLTVTSAQKNPTAFYLCATLRGDYGYTFGSGTRLTVV.

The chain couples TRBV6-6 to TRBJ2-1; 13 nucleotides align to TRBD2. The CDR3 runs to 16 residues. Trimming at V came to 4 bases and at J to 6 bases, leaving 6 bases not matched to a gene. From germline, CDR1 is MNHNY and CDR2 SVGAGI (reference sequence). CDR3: CASSSGLAGVLNEQFF. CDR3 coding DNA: TGTGCCAGCAGTTCAGGACTAGCGGGAGTTCTCAATGAGCAGTTCTTC.

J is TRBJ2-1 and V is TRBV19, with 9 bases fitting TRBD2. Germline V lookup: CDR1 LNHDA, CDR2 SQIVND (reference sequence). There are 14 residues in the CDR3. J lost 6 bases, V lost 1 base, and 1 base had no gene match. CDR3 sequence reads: CASSIASGINEQFF. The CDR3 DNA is TGTGCCAGTAGTATAGCTAGCGGGATCAATGAGCAGTTCTTC. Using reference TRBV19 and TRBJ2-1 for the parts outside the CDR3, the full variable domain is DGGITQSPKYLFRKEGQNVTLSCEQNLNHDAMYWYRQDPGQGLRLIYYSQIVNDFQKGDIAEGYSVSREKKESFPLTVTSAQKNPTAFYLCASSIASGINEQFFGPGTRLTVL.

The CDR3 region has the DNA TGTGCCAGCACCAGGGACTTCAAATCCTCCTACAATGAGCAGTTCTTC. It specifies CASTRDFKSSYNEQFF. The rearrangement joins TRBV2 to TRBJ2-1, with D tentatively TRBD2 (6 bases). The CDR3 has 16 residues. V was pared by 7 bases and J by 0 bases, with 16 bases between. Germline loops: CDR1 SNHLY, CDR2 FYNNEI.

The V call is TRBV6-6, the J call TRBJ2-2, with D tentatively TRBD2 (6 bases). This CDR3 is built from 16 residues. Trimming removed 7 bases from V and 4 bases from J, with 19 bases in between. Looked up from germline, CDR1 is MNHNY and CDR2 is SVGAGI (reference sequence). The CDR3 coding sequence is TGTGCCAGCATTGGGGGGACGGGGTCCGTCACCGGGGAGCTGTTTTTT. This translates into CASIGGTGSVTGELFF.

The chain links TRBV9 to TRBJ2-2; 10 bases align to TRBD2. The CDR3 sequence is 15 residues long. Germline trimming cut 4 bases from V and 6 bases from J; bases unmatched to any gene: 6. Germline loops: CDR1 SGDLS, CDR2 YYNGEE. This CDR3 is CASSFPGLASGELFF. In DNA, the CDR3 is TGTGCCAGCAGCTTTCCGGGACTAGCGTCCGGGGAGCTGTTTTTT. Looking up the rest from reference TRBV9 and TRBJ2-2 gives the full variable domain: DSGVTQTPKHLITATGQRVTLRCSPRSGDLSVYWYQQSLDQGLQFLIQYYNGEERAKGNILERFSAQQFPDLHSELNLSSLELGDSALYFCASSFPGLASGELFFGEGSRLTVL.